One TCR beta chain is described in this entry. Its antigen is still unknown. MiXCR was run by TCRdb on the reads, yielding one entry per CDR3 protein. The sample consists of more than 650,000 distinct CDR3 sequences, about a third of them appearing once. The sample is drawn from a study of T cell repertoires in cytomegalovirus infection. Study overall: From public TCR beta signatures came an indication of both CMV infection and matching HLA type.

Study-wide findings and caveats: Predominance within the ex vivo response was attributable to HLA-C-restricted CMV-specific TCR beta clonotypes. Accumulated public TCR beta family frequency recognized individuals carrying CMV together with the relevant HLA.

Germline assignment: CDR1 SGDLS and CDR2 YYNGEE. There are 15 residues in the CDR3. After removal of 1 base from V and 7 bases from J, the junction contained 9 bases not matched to a gene. The chain has TRBV9 and TRBJ2-7, with 9 bases matching TRBD1. Sequencing was carried out using PBMCs. This TCR was recovered from a human donor in good health (CMV status not recorded). Some clones in this sample may be carry-over from other donors' samples. CDR3 sequence: CASSVNPQGAREQYF. The CDR3 DNA follows: TGTGCCAGCAGCGTAAACCCACAGGGGGCGAGGGAGCAGTACTTC.